Following are 31 T cell receptor beta chains from one sample sequenced in a study of breast tumors, draining lymph nodes, adjacent tissues. Samples came from axillary lymph nodes draining the breast cancer. One entry per CDR3 protein results from TCRdb running MiXCR on the multiplex PCR reads. The sample has approximately 130,000 distinct CDR3 sequences; around 21% are singletons. The specimen was axillary lymph node tissue. The receptor set was obtained from a female donor with breast cancer. Some clones in this sample may be carry-over from other donors' samples.

In regard to this clonotype: It is likely a read error, because the conserved phenylalanine at the end of the CDR3 is missing. V is TRBV20-1 and J is TRBJ2-7; 11 bases line up with TRBD1. The CDR3 totals 18 residues. Trimming at V came to 8 bases and at J to 3 bases, leaving 21 bases not matched to a gene. Germline V gene data show CDR1 as DFQATT and CDR2 as SNEGSKA (reference sequence). CDR3 residues: CSTTLRTGGLRSNYEQYL. DNA for the CDR3: TGCAGTACTACCCTTCGGACAGGGGGCTTGAGGTCTAACTACGAGCAGTACCTC.

This clonotype occurred many times. The chain recombines TRBV5-6 with TRBJ2-7, with 7 bases fitting TRBD2. Losses at the gene ends were 4 bases for V and 3 bases for J; bases not matched to a gene: 7. Germline V gene sequence: CDR1 SGHDT, CDR2 YYEEEE. This CDR3 region has 14 residues. The CDR3 DNA is TGTGCCAGCAGCCTGCAGGGAGGGGACTACGAGCAGTACTTC. Translated, it gives CASSLQGGDYEQYF.

This clonotype showed up many times. The chain joins TRBV12-5 to TRBJ2-1; TRBD2 matches 13 bases. The CDR3 loop spans 15 amino acids. CDR1 is LGHNT, CDR2 FRNRAP, per germline. V gave up 1 base and J gave up 10 bases; unmatched junction bases: 4. Written as DNA, the CDR3 is TGTGCTAGTGGTTTGGGACTAGCGGGAGGTGCCGAGCAGTTCTTC. It yields the protein CASGLGLAGGAEQFF.

Only a few counts were recorded for this clonotype. The CDR3 loop reads CASSFGVVHEQFF. CDR3 nucleotides: TGTGCCAGCAGTTTTGGTGTAGTCCATGAGCAGTTCTTC. The chain carries TRBV28 and TRBJ2-1; D gene ambiguous. Germline CDR1 and CDR2: MDHEN and SYDVKM. V was trimmed by 3 bases and J by 8 bases, leaving 11 bases between them. The CDR3 runs 13 residues.

This clonotype turned up a few times. CDR3 DNA: TGTGCCAGCAGAGACTGGGACGGGCCACCCTACGAGCAGTACTTC. The encoded protein is CASRDWDGPPYEQYF. The chain carries TRBV2 and TRBJ2-7, with D tentatively TRBD1 or TRBD2 (5 bases each). Germline V CDR1 and CDR2: SNHLY, FYNNEI. The CDR3 totals 15 residues. Trimming stripped 6 bases from V and 2 bases from J, with 17 bases between.

This clonotype was seen repeatedly, ten times or more. This sequence joins TRBV5-5 and TRBJ1-2; D gene uncertain. V lost 4 bases to trimming and J lost 0 bases, with 7 bases between them. This CDR3 comprises 13 residues. Germline CDR1 and CDR2: SGHKS and YYEKEE (reference sequence). DNA for the CDR3: TGTGCCAGCAGCCAAATACCTAACTATGGCTACACCTTC. It is translated as CASSQIPNYGYTF.

This clonotype has a count of ten or more. The chain joins TRBV24-1 to TRBJ2-7, with D possibly being TRBD2 (6 bases). This CDR3 comprises 13 residues. Germline CDR1 and CDR2: KGHDR and SFDVKD. V lost 5 bases and J 5 bases, leaving 12 bases between the germline ends. The DNA for the CDR3 is TGTGCCACCAGTGCTTACGGGAGCGACGAGCAGTACTTC. Residues: CATSAYGSDEQYF.

This clonotype was detected only once. A read error may produce the germline difference seen at one junction end. V is TRBV5-6 and J is TRBJ2-4; 7 bases are shared with TRBD2. The germline gives CDR1 SGHDT, CDR2 YYEEEE. There are 14 residues in the CDR3. This chain's CDR3 is CAGSVTSEVNIQYF. CDR3 nucleotide sequence: TGTGCCGGCAGCGTAACTAGCGAGGTGAACATTCAGTACTTC.

In this sample, this clonotype turned up many times. The chain recombines TRBV20-1 with TRBJ2-1; TRBD2 matches 11 bases. Germline V gene lookup returns CDR1 DFQATT and CDR2 SNEGSKA (reference sequence). This CDR3 region has 14 residues. V lost 7 bases to trimming and J lost 4 bases; unmatched junction nucleotides: 6. CDR3: CSGRGLADYNEQFF. DNA of the CDR3: TGCAGTGGCCGGGGACTAGCGGATTACAATGAGCAGTTCTTC.

This clonotype occurred a few times. The chain combines TRBV11-2 with TRBJ1-5; D remains unclear. CDR3 length equals 16 residues. Germline CDR1 is SGHAT and CDR2 is FQNNGV. Trimming removed 1 base from V and 1 base from J, with 11 bases in between. CDR3 sequence (DNA): TGTGCCAGCAGCTTAGCCGGCAGGTCAAGCAATCAGCCCCAGCATTTT. Its protein is CASSLAGRSSNQPQHF.

This clonotype came up many times. The chain has TRBV2 and TRBJ2-7; 11 bases agree with TRBD2. Trimming removed 3 bases from V and 4 bases from J; junction bases left unmatched: 2. There are 14 residues in the CDR3. Germline CDR1 and CDR2: SNHLY and FYNNEI. The CDR3 DNA is TGTGCCAGCAGTGAGTCTAGCGGGAGGTACGAGCAGTACTTC. Protein: CASSESSGRYEQYF.

The chain recombines TRBV30 with TRBJ1-5, with unresolved D. Trimming took off 5 bases at V and 4 bases at J, with 15 bases between the two ends. This CDR3 has 14 residues. Per the germline V gene, CDR1 is GTSNPN and CDR2 is SVGIG (reference sequence). CDR3 coding DNA: TGTGCCTGGGACGGGGAGCAGATAAATCAGCCCCAGCATTTT. This codes for CAWDGEQINQPQHF.

Remarks on this clonotype: This may be a read error: a much more frequent sequence differs by one nucleotide. The chain uses TRBV13 and TRBJ1-4; D gene ambiguous. Germline lookup yields CDR1 PRHDT and CDR2 FYEKMQ (reference sequence). The CDR3 has 14 amino acids. In DNA form, the CDR3 reads TGTGCCAGCAGCTTAGCGGGGAATGATGAAGAACTGTTTTTT. Its translation: CASSLAGNDEELFF.

A note on this clonotype: One end of the junction fails to match germline, which may point to a read error. The chain employs TRBV9 and TRBJ2-3; 13 nucleotides match TRBD2. Germline V gene data show CDR1 as SGDLS and CDR2 as YYNGEE. The CDR3 extends over 17 amino acids. In nucleotides, the CDR3 is TGCGCCAGCAGCTCCGGGACTAGCGGGATAAGCACAGATACGCAGTACTTT. Protein sequence: CASSSGTSGISTDTQYF.

This clonotype was observed at least ten times. The CDR3 spells CASSQEGSGLEQYF. The CDR3 coding sequence is TGCGCCAGCAGCCAAGAAGGGTCCGGCCTGGAGCAGTACTTC. This chain links TRBV4-1 with TRBJ2-7; D gene ambiguous. V gave up 0 bases and J gave up 7 bases, with 13 bases separating them. This CDR3 contains 14 residues. Germline lookup yields CDR1 MGHRA and CDR2 YSYEKL.

This clonotype was seen many times. This sequence joins TRBV6-5 and TRBJ2-3; a possible D gene is TRBD1 (6 bases). In germline, CDR1 is MNHEY, CDR2 SVGAGI. CDR3 length: 15 residues. V was trimmed by 6 bases and J by 0 bases, leaving 13 bases between them. CDR3 DNA: TGTGCCAGCAGGACCGGACAGTCTAGCACAGATACGCAGTATTTT. Protein product: CASRTGQSSTDTQYF.

The chain carries TRBV7-9 and TRBJ2-4; perhaps TRBD1 as D (6 bases). Between the trimmed V and J ends, which lost 7 bases and 6 bases, there was a span of 13 bases. The germline V gene has CDR1 SEHNR and CDR2 FQNEAQ (reference sequence). The CDR3 is made up of 13 amino acids. CDR3 nucleotide sequence: TGTGCCAGCACCCGCCTGGACAGAAACATTCAGTACTTC. It encodes CASTRLDRNIQYF.

This clonotype was seen repeatedly, ten times or more. The V gene is TRBV5-6, the J gene TRBJ2-1; TRBD2 agrees at 10 bases. CDR3 length equals 16 residues. Losses at the gene ends were 6 bases for V and 9 bases for J; bases not matched to a gene: 15. CDR1 SGHDT and CDR2 YYEEEE come from the germline V gene. The CDR3 sequence is CASTTLRVAGGGEQFF. CDR3 in DNA: TGTGCCAGCACCACCCTCAGGGTAGCGGGGGGTGGTGAGCAGTTCTTC.

This clonotype came up a few times. Given a much more abundant clone one base away, this may be a read error. The conserved phenylalanine or tryptophan is not found at the CDR3 terminus, so this likely reflects a read error. The chain recombines TRBV20-1 with TRBJ2-7; D might be TRBD2 (5 bases). Looked up from germline, CDR1 is DFQATT and CDR2 is SNEGSKA (reference sequence). V lost 2 bases and J lost 5, with 10 bases in between. The CDR3 is 12 residues long. The CDR3 region has the DNA TGCAGTGCTAGATACGGACTGGACGAGCAGTACCTC. Translation gives CSARYGLDEQYL.

This clonotype was detected a few times. The V and J genes are TRBV18 and TRBJ1-5, with 9 nucleotides matching TRBD1. Looked up from germline, CDR1 is KGHSH and CDR2 is LQKENI. The CDR3 is 12 residues long. V was pared by 3 bases and J by 9 bases, with 0 bases of the junction left unmatched. CDR3: CASSPTGGPQHF. The CDR3 DNA reads TGTGCCAGCTCACCGACAGGGGGGCCCCAGCATTTT. Combining the CDR3 with reference TRBV18 and TRBJ1-5 gives the whole variable domain NAGVMQNPRHLVRRRGQEARLRCSPMKGHSHVYWYRQLPEEGLKFMVYLQKENIIDESGMPKERFSAEFPKEGPSILRIQQVVRGDSAAYFCASSPTGGPQHFGDGTRLSIL.

The chain links TRBV3-1 to TRBJ2-1, with 9 positions matching TRBD2. Trimming took 4 bases from V and 4 from J; bases not matched to a gene: 8. The CDR3 runs 16 residues. Germline CDR1 is LGHDT and CDR2 is YNNKEL (reference sequence). CDR3 loop: CASSRPLAGTYNEQFF. The CDR3 DNA reads as TGTGCCAGCAGCCGCCCCCTAGCGGGAACTTACAATGAGCAGTTCTTC.

This clonotype was detected many times. V gene TRBV7-9 combines with J gene TRBJ2-7, with D unclear. The length of the CDR3 is 12 residues. CDR1 SEHNR and CDR2 FQNEAQ come from the germline V gene (reference sequence). Trimming pared 5 bases from V and 5 bases from J, leaving 10 bases between. The CDR3: CASSPARHEQYF. The CDR3 coding sequence is TGTGCCAGCAGCCCCGCCCGCCACGAGCAGTACTTC.

Many counts were recorded for this clonotype. The V call is TRBV15, the J call TRBJ2-7, with 10 nucleotides matching TRBD1. Per the germline V gene, CDR1 is LNHNV and CDR2 is YYDKDF (reference sequence). V shed 2 bases and J 2 bases; nucleotides not matched to a gene: 6. The CDR3 has 16 amino acids. CDR3 sequence (DNA): TGTGCCACCAGCAGACGCACCGGGACAGGGGCCTACGAGCAGTACTTC. Translated, it gives CATSRRTGTGAYEQYF.

This clonotype was detected ten times or more. This sequence joins TRBV7-2 and TRBJ2-7; 12 bases match TRBD2. This CDR3 is built from 15 residues. The germline CDR1 and CDR2 sequences are SGHTA and FQGNSA. J was trimmed by 3 bases and V by 7 bases; bases with no gene match: 7. CDR3 amino acids: CASTAWTSGDYEQYF. CDR3 nucleotides: TGTGCCAGCACCGCTTGGACTAGCGGGGACTACGAGCAGTACTTC.

This clonotype was seen at least ten times. The chain is built from TRBV12-3 or TRBV12-4 and TRBJ2-5; 10 bases are shared with TRBD2. Trimming removed 5 bases from V and 1 base from J; junction bases left unmatched: 7. The CDR3 runs 16 residues. CDR3 DNA: TGTGCCAGCAGTCCGGGACTAGCGCATACCCAAGAGACCCAGTACTTC. Its translation is CASSPGLAHTQETQYF.

This clonotype was observed many times. The chain links TRBV7-6 to TRBJ2-7; either TRBD1 or TRBD2 may fit D (5 bases each). This CDR3 contains 14 residues. Germline assignment: CDR1 SGHVS and CDR2 FNYEAQ. V lost 3 bases, J lost 3 bases, and 12 bases lay in between. The CDR3 reads CASSLKRGHYEQYF. The CDR3 DNA follows: TGTGCCAGCAGCTTGAAACGGGGCCACTACGAGCAGTACTTC.

This clonotype came up many times. V gene TRBV2 combines with J gene TRBJ2-2; 9 bases are shared with TRBD1. The germline V gene has CDR1 SNHLY and CDR2 FYNNEI. Trimming at V came to 8 bases and at J to 1 base, leaving 5 bases not matched to a gene. There are 15 residues in the CDR3. The CDR3 region is CASGQGIENTGELFF. The CDR3, as DNA: TGTGCCAGCGGACAGGGGATCGAGAACACCGGGGAGCTGTTTTTT. The full variable domain, its missing parts supplied by reference TRBV2 and TRBJ2-2, is EPEVTQTPSHQVTQMGQEVILRCVPISNHLYFYWYRQILGQKVEFLVSFYNNEISEKSEIFDDQFSVERPDGSNFTLKIRSTKLEDSAMYFCASGQGIENTGELFFGEGSRLTVL.

The table lists this clonotype with many counts. The chain employs TRBV7-8 and TRBJ2-3, with TRBD2 identical over 9 bases. The CDR3 totals 19 residues. With 2 bases clipped from V and 3 bases from J, the junction kept 15 bases outside the gene matches. Germline values: CDR1 SGHVS, CDR2 FQNEAQ. The CDR3 region is CASSLRSSGREGRTDTQYF. The DNA of the CDR3 is TGTGCCAGCAGCTTACGGTCGTCAGGGCGGGAGGGGCGGACAGATACGCAGTATTTT.

This clonotype was counted ten times or more. The V gene is TRBV5-6, the J gene TRBJ1-2, with 11 bases aligning to TRBD1. Germline CDR1 reads SGHDT; CDR2 reads YYEEEE. Trimming took 0 bases from V and 4 from J; bases not matched to a gene: 2. CDR3 length equals 15 residues. The CDR3 region has the DNA TGTGCCAGCAGCTTGGTCGGGACAGGGGGCTATGGCTACACCTTC. Its protein product is CASSLVGTGGYGYTF.

This clonotype was counted only a few times. The chain is built from TRBV5-6 and TRBJ2-2, with TRBD1 matching 7 bases. V lost 8 bases and J lost 6; bases outside the gene matches: 7. The CDR3 has 13 amino acids. Germline V gene sequence: CDR1 SGHDT, CDR2 YYEEEE. CDR3 DNA sequence: TGTGCCAGTTCGGTGACAGGGCCCGGGGAGCTGTTTTTT. As protein: CASSVTGPGELFF.

On this clonotype: Given a much more abundant clone one base away, this may be a read error. The gene calls are TRBV3-1 and TRBJ2-1, with 9 bases matching TRBD1. CDR1 and CDR2 from the germline V gene are LGHDT and YNNKEL (reference sequence). The CDR3 runs to 14 residues. CDR3 sequence reads: CASSHRDRDNEQLF. CDR3 coding DNA: TGTGCCAGCAGCCACCGGGACAGGGACAATGAGCAGCTCTTC.